These 18 T cell receptor beta chains came from one sample sequenced in a study of CD8 T cells in ankylosing spondylitis. TCRdb processed the 5' RACE reads anew with MiXCR; each CDR3 protein has one entry. The sample carries around 340,000 distinct CDR3 sequences, 20% to 25% recorded once. The source material was blood, either unsorted or a sorted T cell fraction (not recorded which). The receptor source for this set is a male donor with ankylosing spondylitis or in good health (not recorded which).

V is TRBV12-3 or TRBV12-4 and J is TRBJ2-2; possible D gene TRBD2, 6 bases. V was cut by 2 bases and J by 1 base, with 11 bases left in between. The CDR3 has 16 amino acids. The CDR3 bases are TGTGCCAGCAGTTTACTGTGGAGGGGGAACACCGGGGAGCTGTTTTTT. It yields the protein CASSLLWRGNTGELFF.

The chain links TRBV7-2 to TRBJ2-5; 8 nucleotides match TRBD1. Looked up from germline, CDR1 is SGHTA and CDR2 is FQGNSA. V was pared by 5 bases and J by 5 bases, with 10 bases of the junction left unmatched. The CDR3 contains 15 residues. CDR3: CASSPTGVDYETQYF. CDR3 in DNA: TGTGCCAGCAGCCCGACAGGGGTGGATTATGAGACCCAGTACTTC.

The chain uses TRBV28 and TRBJ2-2; D unclear. CDR1 MDHEN and CDR2 SYDVKM come from the germline V gene. Between the trimmed V and J ends, which lost 7 bases and 4 bases, there was a span of 7 bases. The CDR3 contains 12 residues. The CDR3 sequence: CASTGATGELFF. CDR3 sequence (DNA): TGTGCCAGCACGGGCGCCACCGGGGAGCTGTTTTTT.

CDR3 nucleotides: TGTGCCAGCAGCTCAGGGCCCAGTAACAATGAGCAGTTCTTC. This codes for CASSSGPSNNEQFF. The chain uses TRBV5-5 and TRBJ2-1, with D perhaps TRBD1 (5 bases). The germline V and J ends were trimmed by 3 bases and 5 bases, with 12 bases remaining between them. In germline, CDR1 is SGHKS, CDR2 YYEKEE (reference sequence). This CDR3 spans 14 amino acids.

This clonotype has just a few counts. The chain carries TRBV28 and TRBJ2-3; TRBD1 is a possible D gene (6 bases). CDR1 is MDHEN and CDR2 is SYDVKM in the germline V gene. The length of the CDR3 is 15 residues. The V end lost 7 bases, the J end lost 0 bases, and 14 bases lay between the germline ends. The CDR3 region is CASNTRGSSTDTQYF. The CDR3 DNA is TGTGCCAGCAATACAAGGGGGTCTAGCACAGATACGCAGTATTTT.

This clonotype was seen only a few times. This chain connects TRBV12-3 or TRBV12-4 to TRBJ2-7; 9 bases map to TRBD2. The CDR3 has 15 residues. Trimming removed 6 bases from V and 0 bases from J; junction bases left unmatched: 6. CDR3 in DNA: TGTGCCAGCAGCCCCCTAGCGGGGAGCTCCTACGAGCAGTACTTC. It encodes CASSPLAGSSYEQYF.

V gene TRBV20-1 combines with J gene TRBJ1-1, with no clear D. Deletions cut 6 bases from V and 5 bases from J, with 16 bases between. From germline, CDR1 is DFQATT and CDR2 SNEGSKA (reference sequence). This CDR3 has 13 residues. The CDR3 loop reads CSASEVGRTEAFF. As DNA, the CDR3 is TGCAGTGCCTCAGAAGTAGGTAGGACTGAAGCTTTCTTT.

This rearrangement joins TRBV6-5 to TRBJ2-7; 10 positions agree with TRBD2. Germline CDR1 is MNHEY and CDR2 is SVGAGI. The length of the CDR3 is 16 residues. V gave up 4 bases and J gave up 0 bases; unmatched junction bases: 6. DNA for the CDR3: TGTGCCAGCAGTTTACTAGCGGGGAACCCCTCCTACGAGCAGTACTTC. It encodes CASSLLAGNPSYEQYF.

The chain uses TRBV20-1 and TRBJ2-7, with TRBD2 identical over 13 bases. V shed 5 bases and J 3 bases; nucleotides not matched to a gene: 4. The CDR3 is 14 amino acids. Germline V gene data show CDR1 as DFQATT and CDR2 as SNEGSKA (reference sequence). CDR3 region: CSAPRLAGGYEQYF. The CDR3 DNA reads as TGCAGTGCTCCCAGACTAGCGGGGGGCTACGAGCAGTACTTC.

This clonotype has just a few counts. V and J are TRBV20-1 and TRBJ2-1; D remains unclear. This CDR3 comprises 13 residues. The germline V gene has CDR1 DFQATT and CDR2 SNEGSKA (reference sequence). The DNA of the CDR3 is TGCAGAGCTGGCGCCCAGAGGCCTAATGAGCAGTTCTTC. Protein sequence: CRAGAQRPNEQFF.

The genes are TRBV11-2 and TRBJ2-7; a possible D gene is TRBD1 (6 bases). Trimming pared 5 bases from V and 5 bases from J, leaving 13 bases between. Germline values: CDR1 SGHAT, CDR2 FQNNGV. The CDR3 is 13 amino acids. CDR3 sequence: CASSLTGYDEQYF. The CDR3 bases are TGTGCCAGCAGCCTAACAGGGTACGACGAGCAGTACTTC.

This clonotype was counted only a few times. The gene calls are TRBV10-1 and TRBJ2-2, with a weak D call TRBD2 (6 bases). The length of the CDR3 is 15 residues. In germline, CDR1 is WNHNN, CDR2 SYGVQD (reference sequence). Trimming removed 5 bases at V and 0 bases at J, with 10 bases between. CDR3 nucleotide sequence: TGCGCCAGCAGTCCGGGCGGGACGAACACCGGGGAGCTGTTTTTT. This codes for CASSPGGTNTGELFF.

The chain carries TRBV12-3 or TRBV12-4 and TRBJ2-7, with D maybe TRBD2 (5 bases). The ends were cut back, 7 bases at V and 6 bases at J, with 13 bases in the middle. CDR3 length: 12 residues. This CDR3 reads CASTPGSPEQYF. The CDR3 coding sequence is TGTGCCAGCACCCCGGGATCGCCCGAGCAGTACTTC.

This clonotype was detected many times. The rearrangement links TRBV28 to TRBJ2-1; no reliable D call. Trimming took 6 bases from V and 3 from J, leaving 3 bases between them. Germline V lookup: CDR1 MDHEN, CDR2 SYDVKM. This CDR3 region has 11 residues. CDR3 sequence reads: CASRNYNEQFF. For the CDR3, the DNA is TGTGCCAGCAGAAACTACAATGAGCAGTTCTTC.

This clonotype was counted a few times. The rearrangement joins TRBV28 to TRBJ2-2; D gene uncertain. The CDR3 sequence is 14 residues long. Per germline, CDR1 MDHEN and CDR2 SYDVKM. V shed 3 bases and J shed 5 bases, with 10 bases lying between them. The CDR3 loop is CASSFPRKTGELFF. The CDR3 DNA reads as TGTGCCAGCAGTTTCCCGAGAAAGACCGGGGAGCTGTTTTTT.

This clonotype has only a few counts. The chain has TRBV6-1 and TRBJ2-3; a possible D gene is TRBD1 (6 bases). V lost 7 bases and J 0 bases, leaving 14 bases between the germline ends. Looked up from germline, CDR1 is MNHNS and CDR2 is SASEGT. The CDR3 is made up of 15 amino acids. DNA of the CDR3: TGTGCCAGCATAAAGAGCGGACAGAGCACAGATACGCAGTATTTT. This codes for CASIKSGQSTDTQYF.

A few counts support this clonotype. The chain links TRBV12-3 or TRBV12-4 to TRBJ1-4; 10 bases agree with TRBD1. With 6 bases clipped from V and 7 bases from J, the junction kept 5 bases outside the gene matches. The CDR3 has 14 residues. CDR3 protein: CASSPRTGGEKLFF. CDR3 nucleotides: TGTGCCAGCAGCCCCCGGACAGGGGGTGAAAAACTGTTTTTT.

There are a few counts of this clonotype. V is TRBV3-1 and J is TRBJ1-2, with D unclear. The CDR3 runs to 13 residues. Germline CDR1 LGHDT, CDR2 YNNKEL (reference sequence). V lost 1 base, J lost 4 bases, and 7 bases lay in between. CDR3: CASSQGAVYGYTF. The CDR3 nucleotides are TGTGCCAGCAGCCAAGGGGCAGTCTATGGCTACACCTTC.